This T cell receptor beta chain emerged from a study of regulatory T cells in long-lasting Graves disease. Overall study findings and caveats: Patients with persistent disease showed a bias toward TRBV28, TRBJ1-2 and TRBJ2-5.

Documented time point: persistent/refractory GD, antithyroid drugs over 5 years with positive TRAb. Generation of the TCR library employed RNA extracted from PBMCs. Germline assignment: CDR1 LNHDA and CDR2 SQIVND (reference sequence). The CDR3 extends over 13 amino acids. V lost 9 bases to trimming and J lost 4 bases; unmatched junction nucleotides: 5. Many counts were recorded for this clonotype. Its target is unknown. Arm-PCR of CDR3 regions and iRepertoire HTBI primers were used to build TCR beta libraries. MiXCR was run by TCRdb on the multiplex PCR reads, yielding one entry per CDR3 protein. The sample has 250,000 to 300,000 distinct CDR3 sequences, 22% seen once.

This material consisted of peripheral blood mononuclear cells (PBMCs), taken when the disease was refractory, from a patient treated with antithyroid drugs. The sequence derives from a female donor with Graves disease. The V gene is TRBV19, the J gene TRBJ1-5, with 8 bases aligning to TRBD1. CDR3 sequence (DNA): TGTGCCAGCCGAGGGACAGGTAATCAGCCCCAGCATTTT. Translated, it gives CASRGTGNQPQHF.